This T cell receptor beta chain was retrieved from a study of PD-1 blockade in classical Hodgkin lymphoma. Method: immunoSEQ multiplex PCR; TCRdb's copy keeps in-frame clones and lacks some. This table holds 20,000 to 30,000 clones, approximately 68% found once. Documented time point: cycle 4 day 1 (C4D1), after less than 7 weeks of nivolumab. Each patient experienced a relapse that followed autologous stem cell transplantation, and brentuximab vedotin exposure varied. This clone was observed a handful of times. Germline V gene data show CDR1 as MGHRA and CDR2 as YSYEKL. Deletions cut 6 bases from V and 4 bases from J, with 10 bases between. The CDR3 extends over 14 amino acids.

J is TRBJ1-6 and V is TRBV4-1; D is unresolved. Sequenced here: peripheral blood mononuclear cells (PBMCs), sampled before the fourth cycle of nivolumab. The TCR sequence derives from a human donor with classical Hodgkin lymphoma. In DNA, the CDR3 is TGCGCCAGCAGTGTGTCAGCTTATAATTCACCCCTCCACTTT. This codes for CASSVSAYNSPLHF.